What follows are 32 T cell receptor beta chains derived from one specimen sequenced in a study of blood T cells in healthy people across ages. With a J-beta primer mix and a sample-barcoded 5' primer, a second PCR ran roughly 6 to 11 cycles. TCRdb recomputed calls from the 5' RACE reads with MiXCR, one row per CDR3 protein. The repertoire holds about 1.6 million distinct CDR3 sequences, with approximately 32% as singletons. The sample comprised blood. The source of these receptors is a woman aged 30 to 39 in good health.

There are a few counts of this clonotype. Here the CDR3 DNA reads TGTGCCAGCAGGACGGAGGGCTATGGCTACACCTTC. This gives the protein CASRTEGYGYTF. This chain connects TRBV6-2 or TRBV6-3 to TRBJ1-2; D is unclear. Trimming stripped 6 bases from V and 4 bases from J, with 9 bases between. Germline CDR1 reads MNHEY; CDR2 reads SVGEGT. The CDR3 runs 12 residues.

The rearrangement uses TRBV7-6 and TRBJ1-2; 7 bases are a match to TRBD1. The CDR3 covers 15 residues. Germline V lookup: CDR1 SGHVS, CDR2 FNYEAQ. J gave up 3 bases and V 1 base, and 5 bases lay outside the gene matches. The CDR3 nucleotides are TGTGCCAGCAGCTTAGAGGCAGGGGGAGACTATGGCTACACCTTC. Translated: CASSLEAGGDYGYTF.

This clonotype has only a few counts. The DNA of the CDR3 is TGTGCCTGGAGTGCAGCGCCGGGACAGGGGTTCTACGAGCAGTACTTC. It yields the protein CAWSAAPGQGFYEQYF. The chain carries TRBV30 and TRBJ2-7, with TRBD1 identical over 10 bases. Germline-derived CDR1 and CDR2 are GTSNPN and SVGIG (reference sequence). With V trimmed by 1 base and J by 3 bases, 9 bases remained unmatched. This CDR3 has 16 amino acids. Drawing the rest from reference TRBV30 and TRBJ2-7, the complete variable domain is SQTIHQWPATLVQPVGSPLSLECTVEGTSNPNLYWYRQAAGRGLQLLFYSVGIGQISSEVPQNLSASRPQDRQFILSSKKLLLSDSGFYLCAWSAAPGQGFYEQYFGPGTRLTVT.

This clonotype was seen a few times. The chain recombines TRBV4-1 with TRBJ1-4; D is ambiguous. Germline CDR1 is MGHRA and CDR2 is YSYEKL. The CDR3 length is 16 residues. With 5 bases removed from V and 8 bases from J, the gap between germline ends came to 21 bases. CDR3 region: CASSKFASGKKEKLFF. For the CDR3, the DNA is TGCGCCAGCAGCAAGTTTGCCTCTGGGAAGAAAGAAAAACTGTTTTTT.

This clonotype showed up just a few times. The V call is TRBV30, the J call TRBJ2-7, with a tentative D call TRBD2 (6 bases). Trimming took off 4 bases at V and 7 bases at J, with 14 bases between the two ends. The CDR3 length is 12 residues. Germline V gene lookup returns CDR1 GTSNPN and CDR2 SVGIG (reference sequence). In DNA, the CDR3 is TGTGCCTGGACTGTGGGGGGTACAGAGCAGTACTTC. Amino acids: CAWTVGGTEQYF.

This chain connects TRBV24-1 to TRBJ2-2, with TRBD2 as a possible D gene (6 bases). The CDR3 is 18 residues long. Germline V gene data show CDR1 as KGHDR and CDR2 as SFDVKD. V was trimmed by 3 bases and J by 2 bases, leaving 18 bases between them. CDR3 bases: TGTGCCACCAGTGATAAAACCGGGACTCCGATTAACACCGGGGAGCTGTTTTTT. Translated: CATSDKTGTPINTGELFF.

The chain recombines TRBV20-1 with TRBJ2-1; 7 bases are a match to TRBD2. Germline V lookup: CDR1 DFQATT, CDR2 SNEGSKA (reference sequence). Trimming took 3 bases from V and 0 from J; bases not matched to a gene: 8. The CDR3 totals 16 residues. CDR3 in amino acids: CSASLLAVDSYNEQFF. The CDR3 nucleotides read TGCAGTGCTAGCTTGCTAGCGGTGGACTCCTACAATGAGCAGTTCTTC.

This clonotype was recorded a few times. V is TRBV20-1 and J is TRBJ1-4; maybe TRBD1 (5 bases). Germline V lookup: CDR1 DFQATT, CDR2 SNEGSKA (reference sequence). V shed 3 bases and J shed 6 bases, with 17 bases lying between them. This CDR3 spans 15 amino acids. DNA for the CDR3: TGCAGTGCTAGGGACCAGGGAGCCGGCCATGAAAAACTGTTTTTT. Protein sequence: CSARDQGAGHEKLFF.

Only one count was recorded for this clonotype. The gene calls are TRBV2 and TRBJ1-5; tentatively, D is TRBD1 (5 bases). Germline-derived CDR1 and CDR2 are SNHLY and FYNNEI. V was trimmed by 6 bases and J by 11 bases, leaving 17 bases between them. CDR3 length: 13 residues. CDR3 protein: CASSPIGTETQHF. The CDR3 DNA reads TGTGCCAGCAGCCCAATCGGGACTGAGACCCAGCATTTT. Full variable domain (remainder filled in from reference TRBV2 and TRBJ1-5): EPEVTQTPSHQVTQMGQEVILRCVPISNHLYFYWYRQILGQKVEFLVSFYNNEISEKSEIFDDQFSVERPDGSNFTLKIRSTKLEDSAMYFCASSPIGTETQHFGDGTRLSIL.

As for this clonotype: A single base separates this from a much larger clone, so it may be a read error. The chain links TRBV10-3 to TRBJ2-7; possibly TRBD1 or TRBD2 for D (6 bases each). The germline V gene has CDR1 ENHRY and CDR2 SYGVKD. V was cut by 6 bases and J by 3 bases, with 21 bases left in between. CDR3 length: 16 residues. For the CDR3, the DNA is TGTGCCATCAGCCGAGACAGGCAGGGACTGCTCTACGAGCAGTACTTC. This sequence encodes CAISRDRQGLLYEQYF.

V usage is TRBV10-3 and J usage is TRBJ1-2, with 7 bases identical to TRBD1. Germline trimming cut 2 bases from V and 8 bases from J; bases unmatched to any gene: 5. The CDR3 totals 13 residues. Looked up from germline, CDR1 is ENHRY and CDR2 is SYGVKD. The DNA for the CDR3 is TGTGCCATCAGTGAGGACAGGGCGCAAGGCTACACCTTC. Its protein product is CAISEDRAQGYTF.

The sample holds a few counts of this clonotype. This rearrangement joins TRBV4-2 to TRBJ2-1; 7 nucleotides align to TRBD2. The CDR3 sequence is 15 residues long. Germline loops: CDR1 LGHNA, CDR2 YNFKEQ. The junction had 5 bases not matched to a gene; V was cut back by 1 base and J by 5 bases. Here the CDR3 reads CASSQGLAVNNEQFF. In nucleotides, the CDR3 is TGTGCCAGCAGCCAAGGGCTAGCGGTAAACAATGAGCAGTTCTTC.

The DNA of the CDR3 is TGTGCCAGCCGGGACTCTATCGATGAGCAGTTCTTC. Residues: CASRDSIDEQFF. V is TRBV2 and J is TRBJ2-1; maybe TRBD2 (6 bases). CDR1 and CDR2 from the germline V gene are SNHLY and FYNNEI. Trimming removed 8 bases from V and 8 bases from J, with 13 bases in between. The CDR3 length is 12 residues.

The chain has TRBV3-1 and TRBJ2-5; TRBD2 agrees at 14 bases. The DNA end lines up better with TRBJ2-7; the J call may be wrong. In germline, CDR1 is LGHDT, CDR2 YNNKEL (reference sequence). This CDR3 contains 16 residues. The CDR3 here is CASSQLGLAGDYEQYF. In DNA, the CDR3 is TGTGCCAGCAGCCAATTGGGACTAGCGGGAGATTACGAGCAGTACTTC.

Of note for this clonotype: This may arise from a read error, as a much more abundant clone is one base away. This rearrangement joins TRBV29-1 to TRBJ2-7; the match to TRBD2 covers 11 bases. CDR3 length: 14 residues. CDR1 is SQVTM, CDR2 ANQGSEA, per germline. The CDR3 sequence is CNVRLAGGSYEQYF. Written as DNA, the CDR3 is TGCAACGTTCGCCTAGCGGGGGGCTCCTACGAGCAGTACTTC.

This clonotype was seen only a few times. The chain combines TRBV4-1 with TRBJ2-7; no definite D call. The germline V gene encodes CDR1 MGHRA and CDR2 YSYEKL. Trimming cost V 3 bases and J 4 bases, with 19 bases left between them. The CDR3 contains 16 residues. The CDR3 loop is CASSQAIGVAGYEQYF. CDR3 DNA: TGCGCCAGCAGCCAGGCAATAGGTGTAGCTGGGTACGAGCAGTACTTC.

This clonotype was recorded a few times. J is TRBJ2-7 and V is TRBV3-1; D unresolved. Germline V lookup: CDR1 LGHDT, CDR2 YNNKEL (reference sequence). The CDR3 loop spans 14 amino acids. V lost 1 base to trimming and J lost 2 bases, with 9 bases between them. CDR3 residues: CASSQAQRTYEQYF. In DNA form, the CDR3 reads TGTGCCAGCAGCCAAGCCCAGCGCACCTACGAGCAGTACTTC.

This clonotype was recorded once. This chain joins TRBV2 and TRBJ2-3; D uncertain. Germline V gene data show CDR1 as SNHLY and CDR2 as FYNNEI. Trimming removed 7 bases from V and 2 bases from J, with 7 bases in between. The CDR3 has 12 residues. DNA of the CDR3: TGTGCCAGCACCCCTTTCACAGATACGCAGTATTTT. It yields the protein CASTPFTDTQYF.

This clonotype was seen ten or more times. This rearrangement joins TRBV12-3 or TRBV12-4 to TRBJ2-7; TRBD2 agrees at 15 bases. This CDR3 comprises 17 residues. The V and J ends lost 8 bases and 3 bases, in that order; junction bases with no gene match: 11. In DNA, the CDR3 is TGTGCCAGCCAGACAGGACTAGCGGGAGGGCAGAGCTACGAGCAGTACTTC. The encoded protein is CASQTGLAGGQSYEQYF.

This chain connects TRBV12-3 or TRBV12-4 to TRBJ2-2, with D tentatively TRBD1 (5 bases). This CDR3 contains 14 residues. V was shortened by 6 bases and J by 5 bases, with 13 bases between the two germline ends. CDR3 sequence reads: CASRGLGLTGELFF. CDR3 DNA sequence: TGTGCCAGCAGGGGGCTGGGCTTGACCGGGGAGCTGTTTTTT.

This clonotype was observed at least ten times. The chain employs TRBV20-1 and TRBJ2-3; possible D gene TRBD1, 5 bases. Trimming shortened V by 6 bases and J by 14 bases, and 18 bases separated the two germline ends. This CDR3 has 11 amino acids. Germline CDR1 reads DFQATT; CDR2 reads SNEGSKA (reference sequence). The CDR3 bases are TGCAGTGCCCTAGGACAACTCAGGGCGTATTTT. Translated: CSALGQLRAYF.

This clonotype was recorded at least ten times. This chain joins TRBV12-3 or TRBV12-4 and TRBJ2-7, with a tentative D call TRBD2 (5 bases). V lost 1 base and J lost 6, with 13 bases in between. CDR3 length: 14 amino acids. DNA for the CDR3: TGTGCCAGCAGTTTAGGGACCTCCGGACTCGAGCAGTACTTC. Translated, it gives CASSLGTSGLEQYF.

This clonotype was seen more than once but under ten times. This sequence joins TRBV28 and TRBJ2-7; D not certain. The V and J ends lost 8 bases and 2 bases respectively, with 16 bases between them. The CDR3 loop spans 14 amino acids. CDR1 is MDHEN, CDR2 SYDVKM, per germline. CDR3 residues: CASYAQSVPYEQYF. CDR3 coding DNA: TGTGCCAGCTATGCCCAGTCGGTTCCCTACGAGCAGTACTTC. The whole variable domain, filled in from reference TRBV28 and TRBJ2-7, reads DVKVTQSSRYLVKRTGEKVFLECVQDMDHENMFWYRQDPGLGLRLIYFSYDVKMKEKGDIPEGYSVSREKKERFSLILESASTNQTSMYLCASYAQSVPYEQYFGPGTRLTVT.

This chain uses TRBV27 with TRBJ2-1; possibly TRBD2 for D (6 bases). The V gene's germline CDR1 is MNHEY and CDR2 SMNVEV (reference sequence). V was pared by 11 bases and J by 4 bases, with 18 bases between. This CDR3 spans 14 amino acids. CDR3 nucleotides: TGTGCCGAGCTTACTAGCAGTCTTTACAATGAGCAGTTCTTC. This translates into CAELTSSLYNEQFF.

V usage is TRBV19 and J usage is TRBJ2-1, with D maybe TRBD2 (5 bases). The CDR3 has 16 residues. Trimming removed 5 bases at V and 0 bases at J, with 14 bases between. The V gene's germline CDR1 is LNHDA and CDR2 SQIVND (reference sequence). The CDR3 DNA reads as TGTGCCAGTAGTGGAGCGGCGGCTACCTCCTACAATGAGCAGTTCTTC. This sequence encodes CASSGAAATSYNEQFF.

The J gene is TRBJ2-3, the V gene TRBV29-1, with D hard to call. Germline values: CDR1 SQVTM, CDR2 ANQGSEA. V was cut by 3 bases and J by 4 bases, with 8 bases left in between. The CDR3 length is 12 residues. The CDR3 nucleotides are TGCAGCGTTGATCCGTACGCAGATACGCAGTATTTT. The encoded protein is CSVDPYADTQYF.

V gene TRBV10-3 combines with J gene TRBJ1-2; 9 bases fit TRBD1. This CDR3 comprises 18 residues. Germline assignment: CDR1 ENHRY and CDR2 SYGVKD. V was clipped by 2 bases and J by 0 bases; unmatched bases: 10. The CDR3 reads CAISEGRDREISNYGYTF. Written as DNA, the CDR3 is TGTGCCATCAGTGAGGGACGGGACAGGGAAATCTCTAACTATGGCTACACCTTC.

A few counts support this clonotype. The chain recombines TRBV20-1 with TRBJ1-6, with D tentatively TRBD1 (6 bases). V was shortened by 5 bases and J by 0 bases, with 14 bases between the two germline ends. This CDR3 is 16 amino acids long. Germline loops: CDR1 DFQATT, CDR2 SNEGSKA (reference sequence). The CDR3 DNA follows: TGCAGTGCTGTGAATCAGGGGAGCTCCTATAATTCACCCCTCCACTTT. This sequence encodes CSAVNQGSSYNSPLHF.

This sequence joins TRBV13 and TRBJ1-2; no reliable D call. This CDR3 contains 14 residues. V was cut by 4 bases and J by 8 bases, with 17 bases left in between. The germline V gene encodes CDR1 PRHDT and CDR2 FYEKMQ (reference sequence). The CDR3 DNA follows: TGTGCCAGCAGCTCGAGGAACCAGCGCCCGGGCTACACCTTC. Translated: CASSSRNQRPGYTF.

This clonotype turned up a few times. One base away lies a much larger clone, so this may be a sequencing read error. The chain links TRBV29-1 to TRBJ1-2, with TRBD1 matching 7 bases. Germline V CDR1 and CDR2: SQVTM, ANQGSEA. The CDR3 contains 13 residues. V trimming: 5 bases; J trimming: 6 bases; junction bases outside the gene matches: 9. This chain's CDR3 is CSVRQGLGDGYTF. The CDR3 DNA reads TGCAGCGTTAGACAGGGACTAGGGGATGGCTACACCTTC.

This sequence joins TRBV3-1 and TRBJ2-2; 8 nucleotides align to TRBD1. This CDR3 comprises 19 residues. The germline gives CDR1 LGHDT, CDR2 YNNKEL (reference sequence). After removal of 4 bases from V and 0 bases from J, the junction contained 13 bases not matched to a gene. The CDR3 sequence: CASSPHGTGVFANTGELFF. CDR3 coding DNA: TGTGCCAGCAGCCCTCATGGGACAGGAGTGTTCGCGAACACCGGGGAGCTGTTTTTT.

This clonotype was counted between two and nine times. This chain connects TRBV13 to TRBJ1-1; possibly TRBD1 for D (5 bases). The CDR3 runs to 13 residues. The V gene's germline CDR1 is PRHDT and CDR2 FYEKMQ (reference sequence). V was cut by 8 bases and J by 0 bases, with 10 bases left in between. The CDR3 region has the DNA TGTGCCAGCGGAAGGGACTTGAACACTGAAGCTTTCTTT. It yields the protein CASGRDLNTEAFF.